This entry lists 14 T cell receptor beta chains sequenced from one sample in a study of cytomegalovirus exposure and HLA in healthy donors. The data were produced by immunoSEQ multiplex PCR, yet TCRdb's version contains in-frame clones alone and is incomplete. The data show some 130,000 clones, with roughly 90% seen just once and about 6% held by the top ten. Source material: PBMCs. These receptors all come from a woman aged 18-29 years in good health and CMV-seropositive.

The rearrangement joins TRBV10-1 to TRBJ2-7; TRBD2 matches at 10 bases. The V gene's germline CDR1 is WNHNN and CDR2 SYGVQD (reference sequence). This CDR3 region has 15 residues. The J segment lost 4 bases and the V segment lost 3 bases, leaving 6 bases of the junction unmatched. The CDR3 sequence: CASSEASGGIYEQYF. The CDR3 region has the DNA TGCGCCAGCAGTGAAGCTAGCGGGGGCATTTACGAGCAGTACTTC.

This sequence joins TRBV7-6 and TRBJ2-1, with TRBD1 as a possible D gene (5 bases). Germline CDR1 and CDR2: SGHVS and FNYEAQ. Trimming removed 5 bases from V and 2 bases from J, with 16 bases in between. CDR3 length: 16 amino acids. The DNA of the CDR3 is TGTGCCAGCAGCCTAGGGCAGGGCTCCCCCTACAATGAGCAGTTCTTC. Amino acids: CASSLGQGSPYNEQFF. The full variable domain, completed using reference TRBV7-6 and TRBJ2-1, is GAGVSQSPRYKVTKRGQDVALRCDPISGHVSLYWYRQALGQGPEFLTYFNYEAQQDKSGLPNDRFSAERPEGSISTLTIQRTEQRDSAMYRCASSLGQGSPYNEQFFGPGTRLTVL.

J is TRBJ1-1 and V is TRBV5-1, with D maybe TRBD1 (6 bases). Looked up from germline, CDR1 is SGHRS and CDR2 is YFSETQ. CDR3 length equals 17 residues. V gave up 1 base and J gave up 2 bases, with 18 bases separating them. The CDR3 loop is CASSLKRGTGRNTEAFF. CDR3 bases: TGCGCCAGCAGCTTGAAGAGGGGGACGGGAAGAAACACTGAAGCTTTCTTT. Full variable domain (outside the CDR3, taken from reference TRBV5-1 and TRBJ1-1): KAGVTQTPRYLIKTRGQQVTLSCSPISGHRSVSWYQQTPGQGLQFLFEYFSETQRNKGNFPGRFSGRQFSNSRSEMNVSTLELGDSALYLCASSLKRGTGRNTEAFFGQGTRLTVV.

The chain links TRBV4-1 to TRBJ2-5; TRBD1 matches at 10 bases. The CDR3 has 16 amino acids. V lost 4 bases to trimming and J lost 5 bases; unmatched junction nucleotides: 10. The germline V gene has CDR1 MGHRA and CDR2 YSYEKL. The CDR3 here is CASSRRDRGDSETQYF. The CDR3, as DNA: TGCGCCAGCAGCCGAAGGGACAGGGGTGACTCGGAGACCCAGTACTTC.

This clone was picked up one time. J is TRBJ1-3 and V is TRBV7-2, with D perhaps matching TRBD1 (5 bases). The CDR3 extends over 14 amino acids. V lost 2 bases to trimming and J lost 3 bases, with 8 bases between them. CDR1 SGHTA and CDR2 FQGNSA come from the germline V gene. In DNA, the CDR3 is TGTGCCAGCAGCTTACGCCAGGGTGGAAACACCATATATTTT. This sequence encodes CASSLRQGGNTIYF.

In this sample, this clone turned up once. J is TRBJ2-2 and V is TRBV11-2, with D perhaps matching TRBD2 (7 bases). CDR1 SGHAT and CDR2 FQNNGV come from the germline V gene. Trimming left V 3 bases short and J 5 bases short, with 13 bases between. The CDR3 totals 15 residues. The CDR3 coding sequence is TGTGCCAGCAGCTTGGCGGGGGCGACGACCGGGGAGCTGTTTTTT. Protein: CASSLAGATTGELFF.

The rearrangement joins TRBV7-2 to TRBJ1-2; D possibly corresponds to TRBD1 (5 bases). V lost 0 bases, J lost 0 bases, and 11 bases lay in between. This CDR3 has 16 residues. Looked up from germline, CDR1 is SGHTA and CDR2 is FQGNSA. The CDR3 protein is CASSLALRQPNYGYTF. The CDR3 DNA reads as TGTGCCAGCAGCTTAGCGCTGCGACAGCCTAACTATGGCTACACCTTC.

The count of this clone is one. This chain links TRBV29-1 with TRBJ2-5; possibly TRBD2 for D (5 bases). The CDR3 totals 14 residues. V lost 1 base and J lost 5, with 14 bases in between. CDR1 and CDR2 from the germline V gene are SQVTM and ANQGSEA. The CDR3 spells CSVEAMRARETQYF. The CDR3, as DNA: TGCAGCGTTGAAGCAATGAGGGCGCGGGAGACCCAGTACTTC.

The chain employs TRBV7-2 and TRBJ2-5, with a possible D match to TRBD2 (6 bases). The CDR3 sequence is 15 residues long. Trimming shortened V by 5 bases and J by 3 bases, and 16 bases separated the two germline ends. Germline V lookup: CDR1 SGHTA, CDR2 FQGNSA. This CDR3 reads CASSHQISGEETQYF. CDR3 DNA sequence: TGTGCCAGCAGCCACCAGATCTCGGGGGAAGAGACCCAGTACTTC. The whole variable domain, filled in from reference TRBV7-2 and TRBJ2-5, reads GAGVSQSPSNKVTEKGKDVELRCDPISGHTALYWYRQSLGQGLEFLIYFQGNSAPDKSGLPSDRFSAERTGGSVSTLTIQRTQQEDSAVYLCASSHQISGEETQYFGPGTRLLVL.

This chain links TRBV19 with TRBJ2-7; 9 positions agree with TRBD2. The CDR3 contains 14 residues. V gave up 3 bases and J gave up 3 bases; unmatched junction bases: 3. Germline CDR1 LNHDA, CDR2 SQIVND (reference sequence). CDR3 bases: TGTGCCAGTAGTATTTCTAGCGGGAACTACGAGCAGTACTTC. This encodes CASSISSGNYEQYF.

The rearrangement links TRBV5-1 to TRBJ1-5, with 11 bases aligning to TRBD1. The CDR3 contains 16 residues. Germline-derived CDR1 and CDR2 are SGHRS and YFSETQ. V was pared by 4 bases and J by 3 bases, with 6 bases of the junction left unmatched. The CDR3 DNA reads as TGCGCCAGCAGCCCAGGACAGGGGGCGGACAATCAGCCCCAGCATTTT. Translated: CASSPGQGADNQPQHF.

The V call is TRBV15, the J call TRBJ2-1; 7 nucleotides match TRBD2. Looked up from germline, CDR1 is LNHNV and CDR2 is YYDKDF (reference sequence). The CDR3 is 15 residues long. Trimming took 5 bases from V and 7 from J; bases not matched to a gene: 11. The CDR3 here is CATSGGGSGWNEQFF. As DNA, the CDR3 is TGTGCCACCAGCGGGGGGGGGAGTGGGTGGAATGAGCAGTTCTTC.

This clone was counted between two and nine times. The chain employs TRBV5-1 and TRBJ2-7, with TRBD1 identical over 8 bases. CDR1 is SGHRS and CDR2 is YFSETQ in the germline V gene. This CDR3 comprises 13 residues. V shed 3 bases, J shed 3 bases, and the junction held 2 bases outside the gene matches. The CDR3 reads CASSWGQDYEQYF. The DNA of the CDR3 is TGCGCCAGCAGCTGGGGACAGGACTACGAGCAGTACTTC.

The gene calls are TRBV5-5 and TRBJ1-2, with D possibly matching TRBD1 (5 bases). This CDR3 is built from 14 residues. Deletions cut 3 bases from V and 6 bases from J, with 15 bases between. Germline lookup yields CDR1 SGHKS and CDR2 YYEKEE (reference sequence). Here the CDR3 DNA reads TGTGCCAGCAGCTCCCGACAGACTCTTGATGGCTACACCTTC. Protein: CASSSRQTLDGYTF.